The next 18 T cell receptor beta chains were all read from a single sample in a study of shared clonotypes between healthy human individuals. Terminally differentiated effector memory CD45RA+ cells were excluded by CCR7 positive selection of CD45RO-negative cells. Sequencing was performed with immunoSEQ multiplex PCR; in TCRdb, only in-frame clones are kept and a portion is missing. This table holds about 2.2 million clones, roughly 95% found once. Sequencing was done on a sample of naive CD8+ T cells from PBMCs. These receptor sequences come from a man aged 18 to 29 in good health. Some clones in this sample may be carry-over from other donors' samples.

This clone was found a few times. The genes are TRBV5-6 and TRBJ1-5, with D perhaps TRBD1 (5 bases). Germline V gene data show CDR1 as SGHDT and CDR2 as YYEEEE. This CDR3 is 15 amino acids long. The V end was cut by 1 base, the J end by 1 base, with 9 bases between. As DNA, the CDR3 is TGTGCCAGCAGCTTGTGGAGGGACAGCAATCAGCCCCAGCATTTT. Protein sequence: CASSLWRDSNQPQHF.

The rearrangement uses TRBV11-2 and TRBJ2-3, with no clear D. The CDR3 consists of 17 residues. The germline CDR1 and CDR2 sequences are SGHAT and FQNNGV. V was cut by 5 bases and J by 0 bases, with 18 bases left in between. The CDR3 DNA reads as TGTGCCAGCAGCCCTAATTTGTGGGCGGTAAGCACAGATACGCAGTATTTT. Protein product: CASSPNLWAVSTDTQYF.

V is TRBV18 and J is TRBJ1-2; D remains ambiguous. The CDR3 covers 16 residues. Per germline, CDR1 KGHSH and CDR2 LQKENI. Trimming took 2 bases from V and 1 from J, leaving 14 bases between them. As DNA, the CDR3 is TGTGCCAGCTCACCAAAGTTGGAGGGAATTAACTATGGCTACACCTTC. Amino acids: CASSPKLEGINYGYTF. Complete variable domain (other parts from reference TRBV18 and TRBJ1-2): NAGVMQNPRHLVRRRGQEARLRCSPMKGHSHVYWYRQLPEEGLKFMVYLQKENIIDESGMPKERFSAEFPKEGPSILRIQQVVRGDSAAYFCASSPKLEGINYGYTFGSGTRLTVV.

The chain is built from TRBV28 and TRBJ2-2; weak D call: TRBD2 (6 bases). V lost 10 bases and J 7 bases, leaving 25 bases between the germline ends. Germline loops: CDR1 MDHEN, CDR2 SYDVKM. The CDR3 is 16 amino acids. CDR3 amino acids: CATNFPGLARDGELFF. Written as DNA, the CDR3 is TGTGCCACCAACTTCCCGGGACTCGCCCGGGACGGGGAGCTGTTTTTT.

Regarding this clone: The sample carries other DNA sequences with the same CDR3. The rearrangement joins TRBV29-1 to TRBJ2-1; D call uncertain. The germline V and J ends were trimmed by 5 bases and 1 base, with 6 bases remaining between them. Germline loops: CDR1 SQVTM, CDR2 ANQGSEA. CDR3 length equals 12 residues. The CDR3 is CSVLGSYNEQFF. In nucleotides, the CDR3 is TGCAGCGTTCTAGGATCCTACAATGAGCAGTTCTTC.

The chain carries TRBV11-1 and TRBJ2-5; 8 nucleotides align to TRBD2. Germline CDR1 is SGHAT and CDR2 is FQDESV (reference sequence). V shed 7 bases, J shed 3 bases, and the junction held 13 bases outside the gene matches. The CDR3 is made up of 16 amino acids. CDR3 loop: CASTPEGAGAKETQYF. The CDR3 region has the DNA TGTGCCAGCACCCCCGAGGGAGCGGGAGCGAAAGAGACCCAGTACTTC. Supplemented by reference TRBV11-1 and TRBJ2-5, the full variable domain reads EAEVAQSPRYKITEKSQAVAFWCDPISGHATLYWYRQILGQGPELLVQFQDESVVDDSQLPKDRFSAERLKGVDSTLKIQPAELGDSAMYLCASTPEGAGAKETQYFGPGTRLLVL.

With regard to this clone: Additional DNA sequences in this sample encode the identical CDR3. The rearrangement joins TRBV27 to TRBJ1-5; D might be TRBD1 (5 bases). Germline CDR1 and CDR2: MNHEY and SMNVEV (reference sequence). The V end was cut by 4 bases, the J end by 5 bases, with 9 bases between. The CDR3 is 13 residues long. Written as DNA, the CDR3 is TGTGCCAGCAGTTGGCGGGGGGATCAGCCCCAGCATTTT. Amino acids: CASSWRGDQPQHF.

This clone has ten or more counts. The V and J genes are TRBV4-1 and TRBJ1-4; D is perhaps TRBD1 (5 bases). V lost 0 bases and J lost 8, with 13 bases in between. The CDR3 contains 15 residues. Germline lookup yields CDR1 MGHRA and CDR2 YSYEKL. The CDR3: CASSQETPGQEKLFF. Written as DNA, the CDR3 is TGCGCCAGCAGCCAAGAAACCCCCGGACAAGAAAAACTGTTTTTT.

This sequence joins TRBV18 and TRBJ2-1; TRBD2 matches at 16 bases. The CDR3 is 16 residues long. Germline loops: CDR1 KGHSH, CDR2 LQKENI. After removal of 0 bases from V and 7 bases from J, the junction contained 0 bases not matched to a gene. CDR3 region: CASSPPGLAGGNEQFF. CDR3 in DNA: TGTGCCAGCTCACCACCGGGACTAGCGGGGGGGAATGAGCAGTTCTTC.

About this clone: The same CDR3 is also encoded by other DNA sequences in this sample. The genes are TRBV9 and TRBJ2-3, with a tentative D call TRBD1 (6 bases). The CDR3 loop spans 14 amino acids. Trimming took off 5 bases at V and 1 base at J, with 11 bases between the two ends. Germline V gene data show CDR1 as SGDLS and CDR2 as YYNGEE. The CDR3 loop is CASSESGGTDTQYF. CDR3 DNA sequence: TGTGCCAGCAGTGAATCAGGGGGCACAGATACGCAGTATTTT.

V and J are TRBV2 and TRBJ1-3, with TRBD1 as a possible D gene (6 bases). Germline values: CDR1 SNHLY, CDR2 FYNNEI. The CDR3 is 16 residues long. The V end lost 6 bases, the J end lost 0 bases, and 15 bases lay between the germline ends. CDR3 amino acids: CASSRARTDSGNTIYF. The CDR3 bases are TGTGCCAGCAGCCGAGCCCGGACAGACTCTGGAAACACCATATATTTT. Filled out from reference TRBV2 and TRBJ1-3, the complete variable domain reads EPEVTQTPSHQVTQMGQEVILRCVPISNHLYFYWYRQILGQKVEFLVSFYNNEISEKSEIFDDQFSVERPDGSNFTLKIRSTKLEDSAMYFCASSRARTDSGNTIYFGEGSWLTVV.

Concerning this clone itself: Other DNA variants within this sample encode the same CDR3. The V and J genes are TRBV27 and TRBJ1-5, with D unclear. CDR3 size: 14 residues. In germline, CDR1 is MNHEY, CDR2 SMNVEV (reference sequence). Trimming pared 1 base from V and 4 bases from J, leaving 8 bases between. The CDR3 DNA is TGTGCCAGCAGTTTATATGCGGGAAATCAGCCCCAGCATTTT. It is translated as CASSLYAGNQPQHF.

This chain links TRBV14 with TRBJ2-3; TRBD2 matches at 9 bases. The CDR3 extends over 19 amino acids. Germline V gene sequence: CDR1 SGHDN, CDR2 FVKESK. Trimming removed 2 bases from V and 3 bases from J; junction bases left unmatched: 15. CDR3: CASSQTTMTSGVYTDTQYF. The CDR3 nucleotides are TGTGCCAGCAGCCAAACGACAATGACTAGCGGAGTATATACAGATACGCAGTATTTT.

This clone was seen a handful of times. The gene calls are TRBV19 and TRBJ1-5; unclear D gene. V lost 0 bases, J lost 7 bases, and 13 bases lay in between. The length of the CDR3 is 15 residues. The germline CDR1 and CDR2 sequences are LNHDA and SQIVND (reference sequence). CDR3 DNA: TGTGCCAGTAGTATAGACTTCGGGTTCTGGCAGCCCCAGCATTTT. It codes for CASSIDFGFWQPQHF. Full variable domain (rest looked up from reference TRBV19 and TRBJ1-5): DGGITQSPKYLFRKEGQNVTLSCEQNLNHDAMYWYRQDPGQGLRLIYYSQIVNDFQKGDIAEGYSVSREKKESFPLTVTSAQKNPTAFYLCASSIDFGFWQPQHFGDGTRLSIL.

The genes are TRBV5-4 and TRBJ2-7, with TRBD1 as a possible D gene (6 bases). The ends were cut back, 0 bases at V and 5 bases at J, with 12 bases in the middle. The CDR3 runs to 14 residues. The germline CDR1 and CDR2 sequences are SGHNT and YYREEE (reference sequence). The CDR3 loop reads CASSLVDRHHEQYF. CDR3 nucleotides: TGTGCCAGCAGCTTGGTTGACAGGCACCACGAGCAGTACTTC.

The chain is built from TRBV28 and TRBJ2-1, with D perhaps given as TRBD1 or TRBD2 (6 bases each). The CDR3 runs 15 residues. Germline CDR1 reads MDHEN; CDR2 reads SYDVKM. The V gene lost 3 bases and the J gene lost 5 bases, with 14 bases spanning the gap. CDR3 sequence reads: CASSFDRTIHNEQFF. In DNA form, the CDR3 reads TGTGCCAGCAGTTTTGACAGGACTATCCACAATGAGCAGTTCTTC.

The V call is TRBV27, the J call TRBJ2-7, with a weak D call TRBD1 (5 bases). Germline CDR1 and CDR2: MNHEY and SMNVEV (reference sequence). V was trimmed by 4 bases and J by 5 bases, leaving 9 bases between them. The length of the CDR3 is 12 residues. The CDR3 region is CASSSPRDEQYF. The CDR3 nucleotides are TGTGCCAGCAGTTCCCCCAGGGACGAGCAGTACTTC.

The V call is TRBV28, the J call TRBJ2-4; possible D gene TRBD2, 6 bases. The CDR3 contains 14 residues. From germline, CDR1 is MDHEN and CDR2 SYDVKM. Trimming left V 6 bases short and J 9 bases short, with 18 bases between. For the CDR3, the DNA is TGTGCCAGCAGCCAAGGGGTCCTCGGGGGCATTCAGTACTTC. Its protein product is CASSQGVLGGIQYF.